The rows below give T cell receptor beta chains drawn from one sample of a study of long-term antiretroviral therapy in people with HIV. Some clones are missing from TCRdb's copy, which holds only in-frame ones; the method was immunoSEQ multiplex PCR. This sample has more than 35,000 clones, with over 90% found just once. The sequencing here drew on unsorted PBMCs, taken 3.7 years after starting antiretroviral therapy. The origin of the receptors is a woman in her forties or fifties with HIV. Both conserved end residues are part of each CDR3. A D gene is named only where the DNA matches it firmly. The size field is filled for only some rows; it gives once, few, many or a size class.

CDR3 DNA: TGTGCCTGGAGTGTACTGGGAAGCGGGGGCCGTACCTACAATGAGCAGTTCTTC
CDR3 protein: CAWSVLGSGGRTYNEQFF
V gene: TRBV30
J gene: TRBJ2-1
D gene: TRBD2
clone size: -

CDR3 DNA: TGTGCCAGCAGCGTAGGGCTAGGACACTCCATCCCCGTCTACGAGCAGTACTTC
CDR3 protein: CASSVGLGHSIPVYEQYF
V gene: TRBV9
J gene: TRBJ2-7
D gene: -
clone size: -

CDR3 DNA: TGTGCCAGCAGTGATCTCAAAAATACAGATACGCAGTATTTT
CDR3 protein: CASSDLKNTDTQYF
V gene: TRBV6-1
J gene: TRBJ2-3
D gene: -
clone size: -

CDR3 DNA: TGCGCCAGCAGCCCGGGACTGGGAGACGGTAACTATGGCTACACCTTC
CDR3 protein: CASSPGLGDGNYGYTF
V gene: TRBV4-3
J gene: TRBJ1-2
D gene: -
clone size: -

CDR3 DNA: TGTGCCAGCAGCTTGGATTGGGGTCCTAGGAATACGCAGTATTTT
CDR3 protein: CASSLDWGPRNTQYF
V gene: TRBV5-6
J gene: TRBJ2-3
D gene: -
clone size: -

CDR3 DNA: TGTGCCAGCAGCGCTCGAGGGTCCTTCAGTGGAAACACCATATATTTT
CDR3 protein: CASSARGSFSGNTIYF
V gene: TRBV6-4
J gene: TRBJ1-3
D gene: -
clone size: once

CDR3 DNA: TGTGCCAGCAGTTACCAGGGTGGCGGCTACACCTTC
CDR3 protein: CASSYQGGGYTF
V gene: TRBV6-5
J gene: TRBJ1-2
D gene: -
clone size: -

CDR3 DNA: TGTGCCAGTAGCCTCGGGGAGACCCAGTACTTC
CDR3 protein: CASSLGETQYF
V gene: TRBV19
J gene: TRBJ2-5
D gene: -
clone size: -

CDR3 DNA: TGTGCCAGCAGCCCCCGTTTTGAGGTGAATGAGCAGTTCTTC
CDR3 protein: CASSPRFEVNEQFF
V gene: TRBV9
J gene: TRBJ2-1
D gene: -
clone size: -

CDR3 DNA: TGCAGCGTTACGGGACACCGAAACACCGGGGAGCTGTTTTTT
CDR3 protein: CSVTGHRNTGELFF
V gene: TRBV29-1
J gene: TRBJ2-2
D gene: -
clone size: -

CDR3 DNA: TGTGCCTGGGGCGGACAGGGTGAGGATACGCAGTATTTT
CDR3 protein: CAWGGQGEDTQYF
V gene: TRBV30
J gene: TRBJ2-3
D gene: TRBD1
clone size: -

CDR3 DNA: TGCGCCAGCAACAGGGACGGTAACAATCAGCCCCAGCATTTT
CDR3 protein: CASNRDGNNQPQHF
V gene: TRBV4-1
J gene: TRBJ1-5
D gene: -
clone size: -

CDR3 DNA: TGTGCCAGCACCATGGGACTCAGGACAGATACGCAGTATTTT
CDR3 protein: CASTMGLRTDTQYF
V gene: TRBV7-2
J gene: TRBJ2-3
D gene: -
clone size: -

CDR3 DNA: TGTGCCAGCAGTATCACAGGGAATCGGGTGGGCAATCAGCCCCAGCATTTT
CDR3 protein: CASSITGNRVGNQPQHF
V gene: TRBV6-9
J gene: TRBJ1-5
D gene: -
clone size: -

CDR3 DNA: TGTGCTAGCAGTTCCACGAGAGGGAAAGAGACCCAGTACTTC
CDR3 protein: CASSSTRGKETQYF
V gene: TRBV7-7
J gene: TRBJ2-5
D gene: -
clone size: -

CDR3 DNA: TGCGCCAGCAGTCATACTGGGCCAGGTGAAAAACTGTTTTTT
CDR3 protein: CASSHTGPGEKLFF
V gene: TRBV23-1
J gene: TRBJ1-4
D gene: -
clone size: -

CDR3 DNA: TGTGCCAGCGGCGGACAGGGCTCCGAAGCTTTCTTT
CDR3 protein: CASGGQGSEAFF
V gene: TRBV6-5
J gene: TRBJ1-1
D gene: TRBD1
clone size: -

CDR3 DNA: TGTGCCAGCAGCACAAGGGTCAAGAACACCGGGGAGCTGTTTTTT
CDR3 protein: CASSTRVKNTGELFF
V gene: TRBV5-4
J gene: TRBJ2-2
D gene: -
clone size: once

CDR3 DNA: TGTGCCAGCAGCCCTTCTAGCGGGGGGGGCGGTACGCAGTATTTT
CDR3 protein: CASSPSSGGGGTQYF
V gene: TRBV11-2
J gene: TRBJ2-3
D gene: TRBD2
clone size: -

CDR3 DNA: TGTGCCAGCAGGGGTGGAGGCGGCTACACCTTC
CDR3 protein: CASRGGGGYTF
V gene: TRBV6-4
J gene: TRBJ1-2
D gene: -
clone size: -

CDR3 DNA: TGTGCCAGCAGCCAGTCAGCTGGTGTGTACGAGCAGTACTTC
CDR3 protein: CASSQSAGVYEQYF
V gene: TRBV7-8
J gene: TRBJ2-7
D gene: -
clone size: -

CDR3 DNA: TGTGCCAGCAGTTTTCAGGGGCCCCCCTACGAGCAGTACTTC
CDR3 protein: CASSFQGPPYEQYF
V gene: TRBV6-6
J gene: TRBJ2-7
D gene: -
clone size: -

CDR3 DNA: TGTCCTAGGAGCGGGAAGCTTCCAGTCGGAGATACGCAGTATTTT
CDR3 protein: CPRSGKLPVGDTQYF
V gene: TRBV30
J gene: TRBJ2-3
D gene: TRBD2
clone size: -

CDR3 DNA: TGTGCCAGCAGTTTATCGAGGCAGGGCCCAGATACGCAGTATTTT
CDR3 protein: CASSLSRQGPDTQYF
V gene: TRBV27
J gene: TRBJ2-3
D gene: -
clone size: -

CDR3 DNA: TGTGCCAGCAGCCAAGGGGACACTGGAAACACCATATATTTT
CDR3 protein: CASSQGDTGNTIYF
V gene: TRBV4-2
J gene: TRBJ1-3
D gene: -
clone size: -

CDR3 DNA: TGCGCCAGCAGCCAAGATCGTGGGACGGGCGAGTATTTT
CDR3 protein: CASSQDRGTGEYF
V gene: TRBV4-1
J gene: TRBJ2-3
D gene: -
clone size: -

CDR3 DNA: TGTGCCAGCTCACCGGAGGGGACCTTAAACTATGGCTACACCTTC
CDR3 protein: CASSPEGTLNYGYTF
V gene: TRBV18
J gene: TRBJ1-2
D gene: -
clone size: -

CDR3 DNA: TGTGCCAGCAGCTTAGCCCGGGGCTCCTACAATGAGCAGTTCTTC
CDR3 protein: CASSLARGSYNEQFF
V gene: TRBV11-2
J gene: TRBJ2-1
D gene: -
clone size: -

CDR3 DNA: TGTGCCAGCAGTGAATGGGGGGAACCTAATGAAAAACTGTTTTTT
CDR3 protein: CASSEWGEPNEKLFF
V gene: TRBV6-1
J gene: TRBJ1-4
D gene: -
clone size: -

CDR3 DNA: TGTGCCAGCAAAGATAGCAATCAGCCCCAGCATTTT
CDR3 protein: CASKDSNQPQHF
V gene: TRBV2
J gene: TRBJ1-5
D gene: -
clone size: -

CDR3 DNA: TGCGCCAGCAGCTTGACGGTTACCTACGAGCAGTACTTC
CDR3 protein: CASSLTVTYEQYF
V gene: TRBV5-1
J gene: TRBJ2-7
D gene: -
clone size: -

CDR3 DNA: TGTGCCAGTAGTATAGGCGGACGGACAGGGCCCTATGGCTACACCTTC
CDR3 protein: CASSIGGRTGPYGYTF
V gene: TRBV19
J gene: TRBJ1-2
D gene: TRBD1
clone size: -

CDR3 DNA: TGTGCCAGCAGTTCACTCCGGGACAGTAACACTGAAGCTTTCTTT
CDR3 protein: CASSSLRDSNTEAFF
V gene: TRBV27
J gene: TRBJ1-1
D gene: TRBD1
clone size: -

CDR3 DNA: TGTGCCAGCAGCTTGGCGGGACTCTATAGAGGCGAGCAGTACTTC
CDR3 protein: CASSLAGLYRGEQYF
V gene: TRBV5-6
J gene: TRBJ2-7
D gene: -
clone size: -

CDR3 DNA: TGTGCCAGCACGAGCGGGGGAGCTGCCTACGAGCAGTACTTC
CDR3 protein: CASTSGGAAYEQYF
V gene: TRBV6-5
J gene: TRBJ2-7
D gene: TRBD2
clone size: -

CDR3 DNA: TGTGCCAGCAGTGAAGATAGGGGGGGCCCAAACAATGAGCAGTTCTTC
CDR3 protein: CASSEDRGGPNNEQFF
V gene: TRBV2
J gene: TRBJ2-1
D gene: -
clone size: -

CDR3 DNA: TGCGCCAGCAGCCAAGATCTAGGGGCAACTAATGAAAAACTGTTTTTT
CDR3 protein: CASSQDLGATNEKLFF
V gene: TRBV4-3
J gene: TRBJ1-4
D gene: -
clone size: -

CDR3 DNA: TGTGCCAGCAGGCCGGGACAGGGCCCTAACACTGAAGCTTTCTTT
CDR3 protein: CASRPGQGPNTEAFF
V gene: TRBV2
J gene: TRBJ1-1
D gene: TRBD1
clone size: -

CDR3 DNA: TGTGCCAGCAGTTACGAACAGGCGCGCACAGATACGCAGTATTTT
CDR3 protein: CASSYEQARTDTQYF
V gene: TRBV6-5
J gene: TRBJ2-3
D gene: -
clone size: -

CDR3 DNA: TGTGCCAGCAGTTATGGCGATCCTAGCGGGTATAGCACAGATACGCAGTATTTT
CDR3 protein: CASSYGDPSGYSTDTQYF
V gene: TRBV27
J gene: TRBJ2-3
D gene: TRBD2
clone size: -

CDR3 DNA: TGTGCCACCAGTCGAGACAGGGGGCGAAACCCTTATACTGGAAACACCATATATTTT
CDR3 protein: CATSRDRGRNPYTGNTIYF
V gene: TRBV15
J gene: TRBJ1-3
D gene: TRBD1
clone size: -

CDR3 DNA: TGTGCCAGCAGCCCCCTATACGAGCAGTACTTC
CDR3 protein: CASSPLYEQYF
V gene: TRBV7-9
J gene: TRBJ2-7
D gene: -
clone size: -

CDR3 DNA: TGTGCCAGCTCACCAGGGGCTTCGAGTTTGAACGAGCAGTACTTC
CDR3 protein: CASSPGASSLNEQYF
V gene: TRBV18
J gene: TRBJ2-7
D gene: -
clone size: -

CDR3 DNA: TGCGCCAGCAGCTTGGATCTAGCGGGGATCCAAGAGACCCAGTACTTC
CDR3 protein: CASSLDLAGIQETQYF
V gene: TRBV5-1
J gene: TRBJ2-5
D gene: TRBD2
clone size: -

CDR3 DNA: TGTGCCAGCTCACGACAGGGGGCTGTTGAAAAACTGTTTTTT
CDR3 protein: CASSRQGAVEKLFF
V gene: TRBV18
J gene: TRBJ1-4
D gene: TRBD1
clone size: -

CDR3 DNA: TGCAGCGTTGAAATAGGTTCGGGACAGCCTAAAGAGACCCAGTACTTC
CDR3 protein: CSVEIGSGQPKETQYF
V gene: TRBV29-1
J gene: TRBJ2-5
D gene: TRBD1
clone size: -

CDR3 DNA: TGTGCCTGGAGTGTAAAGGGGTCTGGAAACACCATATATTTT
CDR3 protein: CAWSVKGSGNTIYF
V gene: TRBV30
J gene: TRBJ1-3
D gene: -
clone size: -

CDR3 DNA: TGTGCCAGCAAATATGACAGGGGCGGATGGAATGAGCAGTTCTTC
CDR3 protein: CASKYDRGGWNEQFF
V gene: TRBV7-2
J gene: TRBJ2-1
D gene: TRBD1
clone size: -

CDR3 DNA: TGTGCCAGCAGCGGGAGCGGGGGCCGCACAGATACGCAGTATTTT
CDR3 protein: CASSGSGGRTDTQYF
V gene: TRBV7-6
J gene: TRBJ2-3
D gene: TRBD2
clone size: -

CDR3 DNA: TGTGCCAGCACATCTCTGGCGGGGGGAAAATACGAGCAGTACTTC
CDR3 protein: CASTSLAGGKYEQYF
V gene: TRBV6-1
J gene: TRBJ2-7
D gene: TRBD2
clone size: -

CDR3 DNA: TGTGCCAGCAGCCCCATAAGGTTTGGTGAGCAGTTCTTC
CDR3 protein: CASSPIRFGEQFF
V gene: TRBV7-2
J gene: TRBJ2-1
D gene: -
clone size: -

CDR3 DNA: TGCGCCAGCAGCCAAGATAGGGGGTTGAACACTGAAGCTTTCTTT
CDR3 protein: CASSQDRGLNTEAFF
V gene: TRBV4-1
J gene: TRBJ1-1
D gene: -
clone size: -

CDR3 DNA: TGCGCCAGCAGCTTGGGGACCTCTGGGGCCAACGTCCTGACTTTC
CDR3 protein: CASSLGTSGANVLTF
V gene: TRBV5-1
J gene: TRBJ2-6
D gene: -
clone size: -

CDR3 DNA: TGCGCCAGCAGCCCGGGGACAGGGCTCACCGGGGAGCTGTTTTTT
CDR3 protein: CASSPGTGLTGELFF
V gene: TRBV5-1
J gene: TRBJ2-2
D gene: TRBD1
clone size: -

CDR3 DNA: TGTGCCACCGGGGAGACGAGGACCCAGTACTTC
CDR3 protein: CATGETRTQYF
V gene: TRBV28
J gene: TRBJ2-5
D gene: -
clone size: -